Presented here are 8 T cell receptor beta chains from one specimen sequenced in a study of T-cell reconstitution after alpha-beta-depleted transplantation in children. Preparation of the TCRbeta library involved a method that used unique molecular identifiers. Using its own MiXCR run on the PCR reads, TCRdb lists one record per CDR3 protein. This table has around 100,000 distinct CDR3 sequences, about 9.3% appearing once. Material: PBMCs, obtained before TCRalphabeta/CD19-depleted stem cell transplant. The receptors stem from a boy between 2 and 10 years old with acute lymphoblastic leukemia, due to receive a stem cell transplant.

The J gene is TRBJ1-1, the V gene TRBV19, with a possible D match to TRBD1 (6 bases). The germline CDR1 and CDR2 sequences are LNHDA and SQIVND (reference sequence). The V gene lost 4 bases and the J gene lost 5 bases, with 17 bases spanning the gap. The CDR3 runs 15 residues. The CDR3 sequence is CASSKYTGIGTEAFF. The CDR3 DNA is TGTGCCAGTAGTAAATACACAGGGATCGGGACTGAAGCTTTCTTT.

At least ten counts were recorded for this clonotype. V usage is TRBV21-1 and J usage is TRBJ2-1. TRBV21-1 is a pseudogene segment. The CDR3 is 16 amino acids. CDR3 protein: CASSKVQSIDHNEQFF. The DNA for the CDR3 is TGTGCCAGCAGCAAAGTCCAGAGTATCGATCACAATGAGCAGTTCTTC.

This clonotype was recorded at least ten times. The CDR3 sequence is CASSQDWEGNTGELFF. CDR3 coding DNA: TGCGCCAGCAGCCAAGATTGGGAAGGCAACACCGGGGAGCTGTTTTTT. The chain couples TRBV4-1 to TRBJ2-2, with unresolved D. This CDR3 contains 16 residues. Trimming pared 0 bases from V and 2 bases from J, leaving 10 bases between. Looked up from germline, CDR1 is MGHRA and CDR2 is YSYEKL.

The chain is built from TRBV10-3 and TRBJ1-3; 9 bases agree with TRBD1. This CDR3 contains 13 residues. CDR1 and CDR2 (germline): ENHRY, SYGVKD. The junction had 14 bases not matched to a gene; V was cut back by 11 bases and J by 12 bases. The CDR3 DNA follows: TGTGCCTCATCGGACAGGGGAGGAGTAGACATATATTTT. Translation: CASSDRGGVDIYF.

This clonotype was seen at least ten times. The V and J genes are TRBV12-3 or TRBV12-4 and TRBJ2-1; no clear D. V was cut by 4 bases and J by 6 bases, with 25 bases left in between. The CDR3 is 18 residues long. CDR3 DNA: TGTGCCAGCAGTTCCGCCGTTTCAGCACTCGTTCGCTCCAATGAGCAGTTCTTC. The encoded protein is CASSSAVSALVRSNEQFF.

This clonotype was seen a handful of times. The chain employs TRBV2 and TRBJ2-1, with D perhaps TRBD1 or TRBD2 (5 bases each). CDR1 is SNHLY and CDR2 is FYNNEI in the germline V gene. The CDR3 runs 14 residues. With 2 bases removed from V and 13 bases from J, the gap between germline ends came to 18 bases. CDR3 protein: CASSERGGDGAQFF. For the CDR3, the DNA is TGTGCCAGCAGTGAACGGGGTGGGGATGGGGCTCAGTTCTTC. The variable domain in full, with the rest retrieved from reference TRBV2 and TRBJ2-1, is EPEVTQTPSHQVTQMGQEVILRCVPISNHLYFYWYRQILGQKVEFLVSFYNNEISEKSEIFDDQFSVERPDGSNFTLKIRSTKLEDSAMYFCASSERGGDGAQFFGPGTRLTVL.

This clonotype came up many times. This chain uses TRBV5-1 with TRBJ2-7, with D possibly being TRBD1 (6 bases). The V end lost 5 bases, the J end lost 2 bases, and 8 bases lay between the germline ends. CDR1 and CDR2 (germline): SGHRS, YFSETQ. This CDR3 has 12 amino acids. In nucleotides, the CDR3 is TGCGCCAGCAGTCGGGACACCTACGAGCAGTACTTC. As protein: CASSRDTYEQYF.

This clonotype showed up just a few times. The V call is TRBV7-9, the J call TRBJ2-1, with D tentatively TRBD1 (6 bases). This CDR3 has 12 amino acids. Germline values: CDR1 SEHNR, CDR2 FQNEAQ (reference sequence). Trimming took 4 bases from V and 12 from J, leaving 13 bases between them. The CDR3 nucleotides read TGTGCCAGCAGCTACTGGGGGCGAGGGCAGTTCTTC. Encoded protein: CASSYWGRGQFF.